A selection of T cell receptor beta chains follows, all from one sample in a study of OX40 agonist ivuxolimab in advanced cancers. The method was immunoSEQ multiplex PCR; TCRdb's version includes in-frame clones alone and lacks a portion of them. The repertoire consists of 45,000 to 60,000 clones, with 82% occurring once and the leading ten covering approximately 1.5%. Sequencing used CD4+ or CD8+ T cells sorted from blood, obtained in a trial of the OX40 agonist ivuxolimab. The receptors come from an adult with an advanced solid tumor such as melanoma, head and neck, liver or kidney cancer. CDR3s include the opening cysteine and the closing phenylalanine or tryptophan. A D gene is named only where the DNA matches it firmly. Size tells how often a clone was seen (once, few, many) or the class of an expanded clone, and some rows leave it out.

clone_size j_call d_call v_call cdr3_nt cdr3_aa
NA TRBJ2-7 NA TRBV5-1 TGCGCCAGCAGCCCCGATCCGGCGAGCGAGCAGTACTTC CASSPDPASEQYF
NA TRBJ1-2 NA TRBV30 TGTGCCTGTGACAGCTATGGCTACACCTTC CACDSYGYTF
NA TRBJ2-1 TRBD2 TRBV6-5 TGTGCCAGCAGTTACGGGAGGGCCAGAGAGCAGTTCTTC CASSYGRAREQFF
NA TRBJ1-1 NA TRBV21-1 TGTGCCAGCAGCAACGGGGCAAGAAGGGAAAGGGAAGCTTTCTTT CASSNGARREREAFF
NA TRBJ1-4 TRBD1 TRBV5-1 TGCGCCAGCAGCCCGGGACAGCCCACTGAAAAACTGTTTTTT CASSPGQPTEKLFF
NA TRBJ2-1 NA TRBV5-5 TGTGCCAGCAGCTTGGGGCGGAATCCGGATATCAATGAGCAGTTCTTC CASSLGRNPDINEQFF
once TRBJ2-2 TRBD1 TRBV6-5 TGTGCCAGTAGATCAGGACAGGGGATCACCGGGGAGCTGTTTTTT CASRSGQGITGELFF
NA TRBJ2-1 TRBD2 TRBV7-6 TGTGCCAGCAGCCGGACTAGCGGGGCCTACAATGAGCAGTTCTTC CASSRTSGAYNEQFF
NA TRBJ2-5 NA TRBV27 TGTGCCAGCAGTTTATCGGGAGAGACCCAGTACTTC CASSLSGETQYF
NA TRBJ2-5 NA TRBV6-5 TGTGCCAGCAGTTACCCCGGGGCCCAGTACTTC CASSYPGAQYF
NA TRBJ1-1 NA TRBV5-5 TGTGCCAGCAGCCCAAGACAGTATAATACTGAAGCTTTCTTT CASSPRQYNTEAFF
NA TRBJ2-2 TRBD2 TRBV7-2 TGTGCCAGCAGCTTCCCCCTCGGCTGGGGCGGGAGGGGGACCGGGGAGCTGTTTTTT CASSFPLGWGGRGTGELFF
NA TRBJ1-6 TRBD1 TRBV2 TGTGCCAGCAGTCGACAGGGAGTCGAGTCACCCCTCCACTTT CASSRQGVESPLHF
NA TRBJ2-5 NA TRBV5-1 TGCGCCAGCAGCTTGGTAAACACCCCGCGGGAGACCCAGTACTTC CASSLVNTPRETQYF
NA TRBJ2-3 TRBD1 TRBV11-1 TGTGCCAGCAGTTTTTTACAGGGGGGAAAGGCGAGGGATACGCAGTATTTT CASSFLQGGKARDTQYF
NA TRBJ2-7 TRBD2 TRBV19 TGTGCCAGTAGTATATCCCTAGCGGGCGAGCAGTACTTC CASSISLAGEQYF
NA TRBJ2-1 TRBD1 TRBV30 TGTGCCTGGAAGGTGGGGGTCCAGGGGGATGAGCAGTTCTTC CAWKVGVQGDEQFF
NA TRBJ1-2 TRBD1 TRBV6-1 TGTGCCAGCAGTGGTCTAGCAGGGGGAATGGATGGCTACACCTTC CASSGLAGGMDGYTF
NA TRBJ1-1 NA TRBV14 TGTGCCAGCAGCCGCTGGACTGGTGAAGCTTTCTTT CASSRWTGEAFF
NA TRBJ2-2 NA TRBV6-1 TGTGCCAGCAGTGAAAGGGACCTCCCCACCGGGGAGCTGTTTTTT CASSERDLPTGELFF
once TRBJ1-3 NA TRBV18 TGTGCCAGCTCACCTAGTGGGGAAGGCGGAAACACCATATATTTT CASSPSGEGGNTIYF
NA TRBJ2-1 TRBD2 TRBV6-5 TGTGCCAGCAGTTCCCCCGGGAGGAGGGGCAATGAGCAGTTCTTC CASSSPGRRGNEQFF
NA TRBJ2-3 NA TRBV4-3 TGCGCCAGCAGCCAAGTGGGACGGCCAGATACGCAGTATTTT CASSQVGRPDTQYF
once TRBJ2-1 TRBD2 TRBV7-3 TGTGCCAGCAGCTCAGCCGGGACTAGCGTCAATGAGCAGTTCTTC CASSSAGTSVNEQFF
NA TRBJ2-1 NA TRBV6-4 TGTGCCAGCAGTGACTCTCGTGCCCAAATTAACAGAGCAAAGCAGTTCTTC CASSDSRAQINRAKQFF
NA TRBJ2-2 NA TRBV5-1 TGCGCCAGCAGCTTGGCGGTCACCGGGGAGCTGTTTTTT CASSLAVTGELFF
NA TRBJ1-1 NA TRBV7-2 TGTGCCAGCAGCGCGGACAGATACACCACTGAAGCTTTCTTT CASSADRYTTEAFF
NA TRBJ2-3 NA TRBV19 TGTGCCAGTAGTGGGGGACTCGCAGATACGCAGTATTTT CASSGGLADTQYF
NA TRBJ2-2 NA TRBV7-7 TGTGCTAGCGCGAACACCGGGGAGCTGTTTTTT CASANTGELFF
once TRBJ2-1 NA TRBV12-5 TGTGCTAGTGGTTTAGCCGGGGGAGACAATGAGCAGTTCTTC CASGLAGGDNEQFF
NA TRBJ1-2 TRBD1 TRBV5-6 TGTGCCAGCAGACGGCGACAGGGAACTAACTATGGCTACACCTTC CASRRRQGTNYGYTF
NA TRBJ2-7 TRBD1 TRBV9 TGTGCCAGCAGCGTCCTCCCGGACAGGGTCTACGAGCAGTACTTC CASSVLPDRVYEQYF
NA TRBJ2-1 NA TRBV7-2 TGTGCCAGCAGCTTGATGGCCAACAGGGCTGATGAGCAGTTCTTC CASSLMANRADEQFF
NA TRBJ1-2 NA TRBV19 TGTGCCAGTAGTATTGAGTCTCGGGCGGTAACTAACTATGGCTACACCTTC CASSIESRAVTNYGYTF
NA TRBJ2-7 TRBD2 TRBV19 TGTGCCAGTAAAAAAGGCGGGAGGGACGTCCTCGAGCAGTACTTC CASKKGGRDVLEQYF